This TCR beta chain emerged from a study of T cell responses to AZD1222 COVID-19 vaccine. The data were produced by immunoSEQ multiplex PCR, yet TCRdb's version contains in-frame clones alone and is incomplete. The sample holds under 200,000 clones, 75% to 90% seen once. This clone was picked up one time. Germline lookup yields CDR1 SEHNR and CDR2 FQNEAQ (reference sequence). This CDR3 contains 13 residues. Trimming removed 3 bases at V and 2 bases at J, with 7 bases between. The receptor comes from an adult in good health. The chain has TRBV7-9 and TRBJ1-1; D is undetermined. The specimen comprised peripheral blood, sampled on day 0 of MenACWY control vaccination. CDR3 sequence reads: CASSLQDNTEAFF. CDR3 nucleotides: TGTGCCAGCAGCTTGCAGGATAACACTGAAGCTTTCTTT. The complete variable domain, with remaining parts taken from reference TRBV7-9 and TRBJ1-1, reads DTGVSQNPRHKITKRGQNVTFRCDPISEHNRLYWYRQTLGQGPEFLTYFQNEAQLEKSRLLSDRFSAERPKGSFSTLEIQRTEQGDSAMYLCASSLQDNTEAFFGQGTRLTVV.